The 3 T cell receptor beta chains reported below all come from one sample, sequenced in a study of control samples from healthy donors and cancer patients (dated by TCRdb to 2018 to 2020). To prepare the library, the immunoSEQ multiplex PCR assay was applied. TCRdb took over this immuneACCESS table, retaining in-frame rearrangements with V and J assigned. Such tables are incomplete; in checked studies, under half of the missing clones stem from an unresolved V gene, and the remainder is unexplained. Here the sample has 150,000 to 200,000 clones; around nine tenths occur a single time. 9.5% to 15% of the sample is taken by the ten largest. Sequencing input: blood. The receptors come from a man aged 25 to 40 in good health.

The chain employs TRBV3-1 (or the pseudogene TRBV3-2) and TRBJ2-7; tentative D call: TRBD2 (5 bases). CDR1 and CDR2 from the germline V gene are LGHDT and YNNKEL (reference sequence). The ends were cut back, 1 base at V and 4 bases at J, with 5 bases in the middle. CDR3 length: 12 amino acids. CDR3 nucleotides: TGTGCCAGCAGCCAAGTAGCGTACGAGCAGTACTTC. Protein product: CASSQVAYEQYF.

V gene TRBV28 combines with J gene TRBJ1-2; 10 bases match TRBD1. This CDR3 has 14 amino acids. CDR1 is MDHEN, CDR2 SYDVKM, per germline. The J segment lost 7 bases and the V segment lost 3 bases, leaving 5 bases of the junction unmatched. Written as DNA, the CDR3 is TGTGCCAGCAGTTTGGGAGGGACAGGGGTTGGCTACACCTTC. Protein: CASSLGGTGVGYTF.

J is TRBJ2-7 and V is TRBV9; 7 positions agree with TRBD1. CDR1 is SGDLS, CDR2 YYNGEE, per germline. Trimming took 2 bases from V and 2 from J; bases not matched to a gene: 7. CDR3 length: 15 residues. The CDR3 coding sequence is TGTGCCAGCAGCGTGGACCCCAGGGGGACCTACGAGCAGTACTTC. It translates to CASSVDPRGTYEQYF.